The 6 T cell receptor beta chains below were found in one sample sequenced in a study of T cells in Graves' hyperthyroidism and ophthalmopathy. RNA transcripts were the template for amplifying TCR beta CDR3 regions. Using the HTBI primer set, a first-round RT-PCR was run on the TCR CDR3. TCRdb independently ran MiXCR on the multiplex PCR reads; one entry per CDR3 protein. This table holds almost 600,000 distinct CDR3 sequences, about 45% found once. The material sequenced was peripheral blood or thyroid tissue (not recorded which). Receptors originate from a woman aged 18-29 years with Graves' hyperthyroidism.

This clonotype was detected ten times or more. The V call is TRBV19, the J call TRBJ1-3; D not certain. Trimming removed 4 bases at V and 0 bases at J, with 13 bases between. Per germline, CDR1 LNHDA and CDR2 SQIVND (reference sequence). The CDR3 covers 16 residues. The CDR3 DNA reads as TGTGCCAGTAGTAGGGTGACCCGTACCTCTGGAAACACCATATATTTT. It encodes CASSRVTRTSGNTIYF.

The chain couples TRBV15 to TRBJ2-5; possibly TRBD1 or TRBD2 for D (5 bases each). CDR3 length: 17 amino acids. Per the germline V gene, CDR1 is LNHNV and CDR2 is YYDKDF (reference sequence). Deletions cut 1 base from V and 1 base from J, with 16 bases between. CDR3 amino acids: CATSRVEQAGGQETQYF. DNA for the CDR3: TGTGCCACCAGCAGAGTCGAACAGGCTGGGGGCCAAGAGACCCAGTACTTC.

J is TRBJ1-2 and V is TRBV27, with TRBD1 matching 10 bases. The CDR3 extends over 15 amino acids. V trimming: 5 bases; J trimming: 4 bases; junction bases outside the gene matches: 7. Germline CDR1 and CDR2: MNHEY and SMNVEV (reference sequence). The CDR3 sequence: CASSPGTGVVYGYTF. CDR3 in DNA: TGTGCCAGCAGTCCCGGGACAGGGGTGGTCTATGGCTACACCTTC.

The chain has TRBV29-1 and TRBJ1-5; no clear D gene. V dropped 4 bases and J dropped 7 bases, with 8 bases sitting between them. CDR1 is SQVTM and CDR2 is ANQGSEA in the germline V gene. The length of the CDR3 is 11 residues. The DNA for the CDR3 is TGCAGCGTTGGGGCGGGGCAGCCCCAGCATTTT. This gives the protein CSVGAGQPQHF. Filled out from reference TRBV29-1 and TRBJ1-5, the complete variable domain reads SAVISQKPSRDICQRGTSLTIQCQVDSQVTMMFWYRQQPGQSLTLIATANQGSEATYESGFVIDKFPISRPNLTFSTLTVSNMSPEDSSIYLCSVGAGQPQHFGDGTRLSIL.

This clonotype was seen repeatedly, ten times or more. The V gene is TRBV6-5, the J gene TRBJ2-7; D possibly corresponds to TRBD2 (5 bases). V was trimmed by 7 bases and J by 0 bases, leaving 10 bases between them. CDR1 MNHEY and CDR2 SVGAGI come from the germline V gene. The CDR3 has 13 amino acids. The CDR3 nucleotides read TGTGCCAGCAAGGACTTCAGCTCCTACGAGCAGTACTTC. It yields the protein CASKDFSSYEQYF.

The table lists this clonotype with many counts. This chain connects TRBV5-1 to TRBJ2-5; perhaps TRBD1 as D (6 bases). CDR1 is SGHRS, CDR2 YFSETQ, per germline. V lost 2 bases and J 4 bases, leaving 12 bases between the germline ends. The length of the CDR3 is 14 residues. The CDR3 region has the DNA TGCGCCAGCAGCTTACAGGGATTATCAGAGACCCAGTACTTC. Its translation is CASSLQGLSETQYF.